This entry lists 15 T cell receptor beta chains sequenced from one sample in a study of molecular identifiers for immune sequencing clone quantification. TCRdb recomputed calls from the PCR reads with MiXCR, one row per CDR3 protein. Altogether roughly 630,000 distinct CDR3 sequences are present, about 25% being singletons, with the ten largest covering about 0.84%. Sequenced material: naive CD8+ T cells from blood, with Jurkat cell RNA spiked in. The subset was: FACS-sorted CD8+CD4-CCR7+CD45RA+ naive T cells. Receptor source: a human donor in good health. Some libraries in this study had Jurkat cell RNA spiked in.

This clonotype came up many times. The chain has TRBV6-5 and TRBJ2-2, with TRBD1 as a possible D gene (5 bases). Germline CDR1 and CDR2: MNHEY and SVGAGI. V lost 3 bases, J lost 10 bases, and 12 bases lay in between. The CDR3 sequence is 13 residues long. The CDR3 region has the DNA TGTGCCAGCAGTTATCTTGTAGGGGAGGAGCTGTTTTTT. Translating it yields CASSYLVGEELFF.

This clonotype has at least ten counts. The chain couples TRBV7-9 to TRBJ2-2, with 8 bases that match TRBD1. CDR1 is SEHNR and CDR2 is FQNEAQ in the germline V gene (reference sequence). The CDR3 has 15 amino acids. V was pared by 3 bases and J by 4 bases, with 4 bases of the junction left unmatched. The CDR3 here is CASSLTGDPTGELFF. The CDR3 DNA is TGTGCCAGCAGCTTGACAGGGGACCCCACCGGGGAGCTGTTTTTT.

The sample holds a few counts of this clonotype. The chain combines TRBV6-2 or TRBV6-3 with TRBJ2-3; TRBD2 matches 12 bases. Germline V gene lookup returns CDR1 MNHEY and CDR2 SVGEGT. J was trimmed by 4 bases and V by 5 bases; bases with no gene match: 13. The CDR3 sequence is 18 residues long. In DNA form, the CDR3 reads TGTGCCAGCAGTCCCGATTGGACTAGCGGGGCCGACCCAGATACGCAGTATTTT. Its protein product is CASSPDWTSGADPDTQYF.

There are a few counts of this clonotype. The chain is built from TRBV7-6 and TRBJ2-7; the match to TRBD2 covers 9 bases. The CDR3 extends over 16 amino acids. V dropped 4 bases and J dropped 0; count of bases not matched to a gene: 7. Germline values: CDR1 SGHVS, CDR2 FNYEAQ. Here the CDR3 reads CASSSPPSGTSYEQYF. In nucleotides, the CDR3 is TGTGCCAGCAGCTCTCCCCCTAGCGGGACCTCCTACGAGCAGTACTTC.

Written as DNA, the CDR3 is TGTGCCAGCAGCGGGAGGACTAGCGGGGGCACAGATACGCAGTATTTT. Amino acid sequence: CASSGRTSGGTDTQYF. The chain recombines TRBV5-4 with TRBJ2-3; TRBD2 aligns across 12 bases. The CDR3 is 16 residues long. Per germline, CDR1 SGHNT and CDR2 YYREEE (reference sequence). V was pared by 4 bases and J by 1 base, with 4 bases of the junction left unmatched.

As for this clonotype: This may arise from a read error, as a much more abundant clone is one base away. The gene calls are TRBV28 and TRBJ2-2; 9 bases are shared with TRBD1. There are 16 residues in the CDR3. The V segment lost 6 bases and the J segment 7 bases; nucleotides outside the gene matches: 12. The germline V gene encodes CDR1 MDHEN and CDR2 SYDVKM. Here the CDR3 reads CASRTPGQGLGGELFF. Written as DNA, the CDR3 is TGTGCCAGCAGAACACCCGGACAGGGGTTGGGCGGGGAGCTGTTTTTT.

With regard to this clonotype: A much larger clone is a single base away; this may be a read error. The CDR3 nucleotides are TGTGCCAGCAGCTCCCCTTTGCTATCGGGGGGACAAGAGACCCAGCACTTC. It codes for CASSSPLLSGGQETQHF. The chain carries TRBV7-2 and TRBJ2-5; D possibly corresponds to TRBD2 (7 bases). The CDR3 covers 17 residues. Germline V gene lookup returns CDR1 SGHTA and CDR2 FQGNSA.

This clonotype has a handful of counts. CDR3 sequence: CASSAKGRSYEQYF. The CDR3 region has the DNA TGTGCCAGCAGCGCCAAGGGCAGGTCCTACGAGCAGTACTTC. The chain is built from TRBV7-2 and TRBJ2-7; no clear D gene. The V and J ends lost 5 bases and 1 base respectively, with 12 bases between them. This CDR3 is 14 amino acids long. The germline V gene encodes CDR1 SGHTA and CDR2 FQGNSA.

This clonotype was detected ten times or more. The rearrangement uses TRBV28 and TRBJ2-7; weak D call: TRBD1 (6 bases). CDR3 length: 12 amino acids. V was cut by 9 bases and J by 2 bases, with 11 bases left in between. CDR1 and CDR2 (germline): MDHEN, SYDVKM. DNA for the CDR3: TGTGCCAGGGGACCAGGGGCCTACGAGCAGTACTTC. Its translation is CARGPGAYEQYF.

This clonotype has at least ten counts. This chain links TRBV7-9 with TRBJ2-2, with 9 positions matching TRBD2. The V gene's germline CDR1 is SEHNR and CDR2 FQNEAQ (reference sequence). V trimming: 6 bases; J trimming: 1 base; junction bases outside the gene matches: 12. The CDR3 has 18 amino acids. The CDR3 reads CASRATGTSSRNTGELFF. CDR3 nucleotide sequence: TGTGCCAGCAGAGCCACCGGGACTAGCTCTAGGAACACCGGGGAGCTGTTTTTT.

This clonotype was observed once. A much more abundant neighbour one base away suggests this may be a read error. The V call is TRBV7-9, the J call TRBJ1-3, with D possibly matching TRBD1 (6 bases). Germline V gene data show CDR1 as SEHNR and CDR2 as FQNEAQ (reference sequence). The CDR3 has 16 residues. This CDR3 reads CGSSFTTGTSGNTIYF. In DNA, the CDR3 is TGTGGCAGCAGCTTTACGACAGGCACCTCTGGAAACACCATATATTTT.

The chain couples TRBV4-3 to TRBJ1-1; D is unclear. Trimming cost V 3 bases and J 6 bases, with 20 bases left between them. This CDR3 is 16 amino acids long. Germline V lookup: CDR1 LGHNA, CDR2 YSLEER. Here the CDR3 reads CASSQSSSDPLSEAFF. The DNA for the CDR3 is TGCGCCAGCAGCCAGAGTTCATCGGACCCTTTATCTGAAGCTTTCTTT.

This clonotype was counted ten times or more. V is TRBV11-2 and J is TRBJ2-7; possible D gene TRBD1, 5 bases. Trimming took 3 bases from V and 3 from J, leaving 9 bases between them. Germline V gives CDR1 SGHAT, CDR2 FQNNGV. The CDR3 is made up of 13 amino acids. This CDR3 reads CASSLGPFYEQYF. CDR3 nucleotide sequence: TGTGCCAGCAGCTTGGGGCCCTTCTACGAGCAGTACTTC.

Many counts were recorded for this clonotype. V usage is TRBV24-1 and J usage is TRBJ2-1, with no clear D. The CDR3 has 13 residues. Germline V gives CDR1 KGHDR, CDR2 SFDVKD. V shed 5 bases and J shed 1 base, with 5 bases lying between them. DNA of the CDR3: TGTGCCACCAGTGCTGCTTCCTACAATGAGCAGTTCTTC. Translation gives CATSAASYNEQFF.

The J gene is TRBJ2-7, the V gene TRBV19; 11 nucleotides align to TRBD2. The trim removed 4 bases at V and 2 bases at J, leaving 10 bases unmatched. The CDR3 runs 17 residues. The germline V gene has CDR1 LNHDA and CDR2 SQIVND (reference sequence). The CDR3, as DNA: TGTGCCAGTAGTAAGGGTACCCGGGGACTAGCGGCCTACGAGCAGTACTTC. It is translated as CASSKGTRGLAAYEQYF. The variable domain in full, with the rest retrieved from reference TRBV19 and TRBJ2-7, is DGGITQSPKYLFRKEGQNVTLSCEQNLNHDAMYWYRQDPGQGLRLIYYSQIVNDFQKGDIAEGYSVSREKKESFPLTVTSAQKNPTAFYLCASSKGTRGLAAYEQYFGPGTRLTVT.